Listed here is a single TCR beta chain. Its antigen is unknown. Assays were performed on about 100,000 TCR templates per sample. Repertoires were generated with immunoSEQ multiplex PCR, while TCRdb's copy carries only in-frame clones and drops some. The sample carries about 100,000 clones, roughly 94% recorded once. These data come from a study of siplizumab effects on memory and regulatory T cells. General observations from the study: Siplizumab brought about a significant reduction in alloreactive sequences traceable to unstimulated CD4+ memory cells. Proliferating siplizumab-culture Tregs lacked confirmation of suppressive function.

The CDR3 has 13 amino acids. Trimming shortened V by 4 bases and J by 6 bases, and 10 bases separated the two germline ends. Germline CDR1 is MNHEY and CDR2 is SVGAGI. This receptor was taken from a human donor in good health. The sequenced material came from Tregs sorted from blood. The chain combines TRBV6-5 with TRBJ1-5; D gene ambiguous. The CDR3 protein is CASSFSTPQPQHF. In DNA form, the CDR3 reads TGTGCCAGCAGTTTCTCCACACCTCAGCCCCAGCATTTT.